A single sample is the source of the 29 T cell receptor beta chains below, sequenced in a study of T-cell memory formation after mild COVID-19. TCRdb re-derived calls from the 5' RACE reads in MiXCR, one entry per CDR3 protein. The repertoire holds approximately 410,000 distinct CDR3 sequences, with 20% to 30% as singletons. The specimen was PBMCs or a T cell subset sorted from them (not recorded which). The source of these receptors is an adult woman who had mild COVID-19 (a few samples of this study predate the infection). Cell type and time point are not known.

This clonotype occurred a few times. The chain recombines TRBV4-1 with TRBJ2-1, with TRBD2 matching over 16 bases. V dropped 1 base and J dropped 0; count of bases not matched to a gene: 9. Germline values: CDR1 MGHRA, CDR2 YSYEKL. This CDR3 is built from 21 residues. CDR3 DNA sequence: TGCGCCAGCAGCCAAGCCCCGTCGGGACTAGCGGGGGGGAGCTCCTACAATGAGCAGTTCTTC. Residues: CASSQAPSGLAGGSSYNEQFF.

This clonotype appeared a few times. The chain uses TRBV6-1 and TRBJ2-7; 8 nucleotides match TRBD1. Germline V gene data show CDR1 as MNHNS and CDR2 as SASEGT. V was pared by 3 bases and J by 4 bases, with 8 bases of the junction left unmatched. The CDR3 loop spans 15 amino acids. CDR3 protein: CASSEVSTGAYEQYF. DNA for the CDR3: TGTGCCAGCAGTGAGGTCTCGACAGGGGCGTACGAGCAGTACTTC.

CDR3 protein: CASSPRGSGRGYNEQFF. Here the CDR3 DNA reads TGTGCCAGCAGCCCTCGGGGTAGCGGGCGGGGCTACAATGAGCAGTTCTTC. The chain links TRBV7-2 to TRBJ2-1; 7 bases match TRBD2. CDR3 length: 17 amino acids. Trimming took 5 bases from V and 3 from J; bases not matched to a gene: 13. CDR1 is SGHTA and CDR2 is FQGNSA in the germline V gene.

There are a few counts of this clonotype. The chain has TRBV10-3 and TRBJ2-7; 7 nucleotides agree with TRBD1. Germline CDR1 ENHRY, CDR2 SYGVKD. The CDR3 totals 15 residues. The ends lost 3 bases at V and 4 bases at J; junction bases unmatched: 9. The CDR3 region has the DNA TGTGCCATCAGTGACCCCGGGACAGAAATATACGAGCAGTACTTC. It is translated as CAISDPGTEIYEQYF.

This clonotype was observed a handful of times. J is TRBJ1-4 and V is TRBV29-1, with TRBD1 identical over 7 bases. V lost 4 bases to trimming and J lost 8 bases; unmatched junction nucleotides: 13. This CDR3 is built from 15 residues. Germline V gene lookup returns CDR1 SQVTM and CDR2 ANQGSEA. CDR3 loop: CSVAQGPVPPEKLFF. In DNA, the CDR3 is TGCAGCGTTGCACAGGGGCCCGTTCCTCCCGAAAAACTGTTTTTT.

The genes are TRBV15 and TRBJ2-3; a weak D match, TRBD1 (5 bases). Trimming pared 4 bases from V and 5 bases from J, leaving 19 bases between. Germline-derived CDR1 and CDR2 are LNHNV and YYDKDF (reference sequence). This CDR3 has 16 residues. CDR3: CATSIRRGGVGDTQYF. The CDR3 nucleotides are TGTGCCACCAGCATTCGAAGGGGCGGAGTGGGAGATACGCAGTATTTT.

This chain links TRBV7-9 with TRBJ1-2, with 9 nucleotides matching TRBD1. Germline V gene data show CDR1 as SEHNR and CDR2 as FQNEAQ (reference sequence). There are 17 residues in the CDR3. Losses at the gene ends were 4 bases for V and 1 base for J; bases not matched to a gene: 10. The CDR3 coding sequence is TGTGCCAGCAGCTACGCCCCCGGGACAGGGCATAACTATGGCTACACCTTC. Protein: CASSYAPGTGHNYGYTF.

V usage is TRBV5-1 and J usage is TRBJ1-1; the match to TRBD1 covers 8 bases. Germline CDR1 SGHRS, CDR2 YFSETQ. CDR3 length equals 15 residues. With 1 base clipped from V and 2 bases from J, the junction kept 4 bases outside the gene matches. The CDR3 region is CASSLNAGGNTEAFF. CDR3 coding DNA: TGCGCCAGCAGCTTGAATGCAGGGGGCAACACTGAAGCTTTCTTT. Full variable domain (outside the CDR3, taken from reference TRBV5-1 and TRBJ1-1): KAGVTQTPRYLIKTRGQQVTLSCSPISGHRSVSWYQQTPGQGLQFLFEYFSETQRNKGNFPGRFSGRQFSNSRSEMNVSTLELGDSALYLCASSLNAGGNTEAFFGQGTRLTVV.

The table lists this clonotype with a few counts. The rearrangement joins TRBV19 to TRBJ2-1; either TRBD1 or TRBD2 may supply D (5 bases each). The germline gives CDR1 LNHDA, CDR2 SQIVND (reference sequence). CDR3 length: 15 residues. Trimming took 6 bases from V and 6 from J, leaving 18 bases between them. In nucleotides, the CDR3 is TGTGCCAGTAGCCGCCGGACCCGGGACGTCAATGAGCAGTTCTTC. Translation: CASSRRTRDVNEQFF.

The V gene is TRBV12-3 or TRBV12-4, the J gene TRBJ2-1, with TRBD2 identical over 7 bases. Trimming cost V 5 bases and J 10 bases; bases outside gene matches: 11. The CDR3 is made up of 14 amino acids. The CDR3: CASSKGLITREQFF. DNA of the CDR3: TGTGCCAGCAGTAAGGGACTAATTACAAGGGAGCAGTTCTTC.

The chain recombines TRBV5-1 with TRBJ1-3; D gene uncertain. Germline CDR1 is SGHRS and CDR2 is YFSETQ. The CDR3 has 15 amino acids. V dropped 2 bases and J dropped 0 bases, with 9 bases sitting between them. The DNA for the CDR3 is TGCGCCAGCAGCTTTTCGACCTCCTCTGGAAACACCATATATTTT. Translation gives CASSFSTSSGNTIYF.

This chain links TRBV7-2 with TRBJ2-5; D not resolved. The CDR3 contains 15 residues. In germline, CDR1 is SGHTA, CDR2 FQGNSA. V was clipped by 5 bases and J by 5 bases, with 18 bases between them. This chain's CDR3 is CASSPRYPGLETQYF. DNA of the CDR3: TGTGCCAGCAGCCCCAGGTATCCGGGCCTGGAGACCCAGTACTTC.

The CDR3 protein is CASSGQGASDTQYF. In DNA, the CDR3 is TGTGCCAGCAGTGGACAGGGAGCGTCTGATACGCAGTATTTT. The gene calls are TRBV6-5 and TRBJ2-3, with TRBD1 matching 8 bases. Germline V gives CDR1 MNHEY, CDR2 SVGAGI. This CDR3 contains 14 residues. With V trimmed by 5 bases and J by 6 bases, 7 bases remained unmatched.

There are a few counts of this clonotype. The gene calls are TRBV24-1 and TRBJ2-7; no clear D. Trimming took 3 bases from V and 2 from J, leaving 13 bases between them. CDR1 is KGHDR and CDR2 is SFDVKD in the germline V gene. The CDR3 covers 15 residues. The CDR3 DNA follows: TGTGCCACCAGTGATGGTCAGTTGGGCGCCTACGAGCAGTACTTC. Its translation: CATSDGQLGAYEQYF.

The V gene is TRBV9, the J gene TRBJ2-7; TRBD1 matches 11 bases. V lost 0 bases and J lost 2; bases outside the gene matches: 1. The CDR3 sequence is 15 residues long. Germline V gene data show CDR1 as SGDLS and CDR2 as YYNGEE. In DNA, the CDR3 is TGTGCCAGCAGCGTAGAGGGACAGGGGGCCTACGAGCAGTACTTC. Its translation is CASSVEGQGAYEQYF.

The rearrangement joins TRBV15 to TRBJ1-2; D not certain. This CDR3 region has 13 residues. Trimming cost V 0 bases and J 8 bases, with 10 bases left between them. The V gene's germline CDR1 is LNHNV and CDR2 YYDKDF (reference sequence). The CDR3 nucleotides read TGTGCCACCAGCAGAGATCTTAGGGAAGGCTACACCTTC. This sequence encodes CATSRDLREGYTF.

This clonotype was found many times. The gene calls are TRBV3-1 and TRBJ1-6; the D is unclear. The CDR3 contains 16 residues. Germline loops: CDR1 LGHDT, CDR2 YNNKEL (reference sequence). Trimming stripped 2 bases from V and 9 bases from J, with 17 bases between. CDR3 DNA sequence: TGTGCCAGCAGCCAAATGACACGAACCGTCGGTTCACCCCTCCACTTT. Protein: CASSQMTRTVGSPLHF.

This clonotype has ten or more counts. This chain joins TRBV5-1 and TRBJ2-1; TRBD1 aligns across 10 bases. Germline values: CDR1 SGHRS, CDR2 YFSETQ. The CDR3 has 15 residues. Germline trimming cut 3 bases from V and 2 bases from J; bases unmatched to any gene: 2. The CDR3 bases are TGCGCCAGCAGCTCGGGACAGGGGCCCTACAATGAGCAGTTCTTC. Residues: CASSSGQGPYNEQFF.

The chain combines TRBV15 with TRBJ2-2, with unresolved D. V was pared by 0 bases and J by 7 bases, with 6 bases between. CDR3 length: 13 amino acids. The germline CDR1 and CDR2 sequences are LNHNV and YYDKDF (reference sequence). CDR3 in DNA: TGTGCCACCAGCAGAGATTATGTCGGGGAGCTGTTTTTT. Residues: CATSRDYVGELFF.

V is TRBV7-9 and J is TRBJ2-2, with D perhaps being TRBD1 or TRBD2 (5 bases each). This CDR3 has 14 amino acids. Trimming left V 10 bases short and J 5 bases short, with 17 bases between. CDR1 SEHNR and CDR2 FQNEAQ come from the germline V gene (reference sequence). CDR3 sequence: CAIIRVRGTGELFF. The CDR3 region has the DNA TGTGCCATCATCCGGGTGAGGGGAACCGGGGAGCTGTTTTTT.

V usage is TRBV5-4 and J usage is TRBJ2-7; D is perhaps TRBD1 or TRBD2 (5 bases each). Germline V gene sequence: CDR1 SGHNT, CDR2 YYREEE (reference sequence). Trimming shortened V by 0 bases and J by 4 bases, and 8 bases separated the two germline ends. This CDR3 is 13 amino acids long. In DNA form, the CDR3 reads TGTGCCAGCAGCTTGGCATGGGGGTACGAGCAGTACTTC. Its protein is CASSLAWGYEQYF.

The chain links TRBV30 to TRBJ1-1; D is unclear. In germline, CDR1 is GTSNPN, CDR2 SVGIG (reference sequence). Deletions cut 2 bases from V and 0 bases from J, with 7 bases between. CDR3 size: 13 residues. This chain's CDR3 is CAWSSWLNTEAFF. The CDR3 coding sequence is TGTGCCTGGAGTAGTTGGCTGAACACTGAAGCTTTCTTT. Based on the CDR3 plus reference TRBV30 and TRBJ1-1, the full variable domain is SQTIHQWPATLVQPVGSPLSLECTVEGTSNPNLYWYRQAAGRGLQLLFYSVGIGQISSEVPQNLSASRPQDRQFILSSKKLLLSDSGFYLCAWSSWLNTEAFFGQGTRLTVV.

The chain employs TRBV20-1 and TRBJ1-2, with TRBD1 matching over 7 bases. Trimming took 5 bases from V and 6 from J; bases not matched to a gene: 21. The CDR3 covers 17 residues. CDR1 and CDR2 from the germline V gene are DFQATT and SNEGSKA (reference sequence). The CDR3 region is CSASIRQGVGVLDGYTF. CDR3 nucleotides: TGCAGTGCTTCAATCCGACAGGGAGTGGGGGTTTTGGATGGCTACACCTTC.

CDR3 sequence reads: CASSQVIGFYGYTF. The CDR3 DNA sequence: TGCGCCAGCAGCCAAGTTATAGGGTTCTATGGCTACACCTTC. The gene calls are TRBV4-1 and TRBJ1-2; D gene unclear. The CDR3 contains 14 residues. V was trimmed by 1 base and J by 4 bases, leaving 10 bases between them. CDR1 is MGHRA and CDR2 is YSYEKL in the germline V gene.

The rearrangement links TRBV9 to TRBJ1-3, with 7 positions matching TRBD1. V shed 4 bases and J 7 bases; nucleotides not matched to a gene: 8. CDR3 length: 14 residues. The germline V gene encodes CDR1 SGDLS and CDR2 YYNGEE. CDR3 nucleotides: TGTGCCAGCAGCCAAACAGGGGAATGGAACACCATATATTTT. Amino acid sequence: CASSQTGEWNTIYF.

This chain connects TRBV24-1 to TRBJ2-7; possible D gene TRBD1, 5 bases. CDR1 and CDR2 from the germline V gene are KGHDR and SFDVKD. V lost 2 bases and J 8 bases, leaving 18 bases between the germline ends. The CDR3 runs 15 residues. CDR3 sequence: CATSDSQTALIKQYF. CDR3 nucleotide sequence: TGTGCCACCAGTGATTCCCAGACAGCTCTGATTAAGCAGTACTTC.

A few counts support this clonotype. V usage is TRBV10-3 and J usage is TRBJ1-6; a weak D match, TRBD1 (5 bases). V shed 4 bases and J shed 4 bases, with 11 bases lying between them. CDR3 length equals 15 residues. Per the germline V gene, CDR1 is ENHRY and CDR2 is SYGVKD. CDR3 sequence reads: CAISAEGNYNSPLHF. CDR3 nucleotides: TGTGCCATCAGTGCCGAGGGGAATTATAATTCACCCCTCCACTTT.

This clonotype has just a few counts. The chain links TRBV24-1 to TRBJ2-3; 12 nucleotides align to TRBD2. The CDR3 sequence is 16 residues long. Trimming removed 3 bases from V and 5 bases from J; junction bases left unmatched: 5. The germline CDR1 and CDR2 sequences are KGHDR and SFDVKD. This chain's CDR3 is CATSDGLAGRLDTQYF. In DNA form, the CDR3 reads TGTGCCACCAGTGATGGACTAGCGGGAAGATTAGATACGCAGTATTTT.

This clonotype was seen only a few times. The chain has TRBV7-9 and TRBJ2-7; D not resolved. The germline CDR1 and CDR2 sequences are SEHNR and FQNEAQ (reference sequence). V lost 1 base, J lost 6 bases, and 16 bases lay in between. The CDR3 has 15 residues. CDR3 region: CASSLVLGKPSEQYF. The DNA for the CDR3 is TGTGCCAGCAGCTTAGTTCTGGGGAAACCGTCCGAGCAGTACTTC.